The 9 T cell receptor beta chains in this list originate from one sample, sequenced in a study of cytomegalovirus exposure and HLA in healthy donors. Primers included in the PCR were 60 Vbeta and 13 Jbeta primers. Libraries were prepared by immunoSEQ multiplex PCR; TCRdb keeps only in-frame clonotypes and omits some of them. The table records under 150,000 clones, roughly 80% of them present only once. Sequencing was performed on PBMCs. The receptors were gathered from a boy between 10 and 17 years old in good health and CMV-seronegative.

V is TRBV2 and J is TRBJ1-1; D call uncertain. The CDR3 covers 11 residues. Deletions cut 7 bases from V and 1 base from J, with 4 bases between. CDR1 and CDR2 from the germline V gene are SNHLY and FYNNEI. The CDR3 spells CASTENTEAFF. Written as DNA, the CDR3 is TGTGCCAGCACAGAGAACACTGAAGCTTTCTTT.

The table lists this clone with a count of one. V is TRBV4-1 and J is TRBJ1-2; tentative D call: TRBD1 (6 bases). The germline gives CDR1 MGHRA, CDR2 YSYEKL. V dropped 0 bases and J dropped 4 bases, with 18 bases sitting between them. The CDR3 covers 17 residues. The CDR3 DNA follows: TGCGCCAGCAGCCAAGAGGGGACCCAGGGGCAGGGCTATGGCTACACCTTC. Translation gives CASSQEGTQGQGYGYTF.

The chain couples TRBV5-1 to TRBJ2-5, with unresolved D. Germline V gene lookup returns CDR1 SGHRS and CDR2 YFSETQ. The V end lost 0 bases, the J end lost 5 bases, and 11 bases lay between the germline ends. The CDR3 totals 14 residues. Here the CDR3 DNA reads TGCGCCAGCAGCTTGGCCCCGTTTTTGGAGACCCAGTACTTC. It yields the protein CASSLAPFLETQYF.

The rearrangement joins TRBV4-1 to TRBJ1-1; 7 nucleotides align to TRBD1. The CDR3 is 14 residues long. CDR1 and CDR2 (germline): MGHRA, YSYEKL. V gave up 4 bases and J gave up 4 bases; unmatched junction bases: 6. The CDR3 spells CASSRMTGSTEAFF. The DNA of the CDR3 is TGCGCCAGCAGCCGAATGACAGGGAGCACTGAAGCTTTCTTT.

This clone has a handful of counts. The chain employs TRBV7-9 and TRBJ2-7, with D possibly TRBD1 on 6 matching bases. The CDR3 is 15 amino acids. Trimming removed 4 bases from V and 1 base from J, with 14 bases in between. CDR1 is SEHNR and CDR2 is FQNEAQ in the germline V gene (reference sequence). The CDR3 DNA sequence: TGTGCCAGCAGCTCGGACAGACACCTTTCCTACGAGCAGTACTTC. It translates to CASSSDRHLSYEQYF. Using reference TRBV7-9 and TRBJ2-7 for the parts outside the CDR3, the full variable domain is DTGVSQNPRHKITKRGQNVTFRCDPISEHNRLYWYRQTLGQGPEFLTYFQNEAQLEKSRLLSDRFSAERPKGSFSTLEIQRTEQGDSAMYLCASSSDRHLSYEQYFGPGTRLTVT.

The chain is built from TRBV13 and TRBJ2-7; D may be TRBD2 (6 bases). Germline CDR1 reads PRHDT; CDR2 reads FYEKMQ (reference sequence). V dropped 6 bases and J dropped 7 bases, with 10 bases sitting between them. The CDR3 has 11 residues. The CDR3 coding sequence is TGTGCCAGCAGTGCTCGGGGGGAGCAGTACTTC. This sequence encodes CASSARGEQYF. Using reference TRBV13 and TRBJ2-7 for the parts outside the CDR3, the full variable domain is AAGVIQSPRHLIKEKRETATLKCYPIPRHDTVYWYQQGPGQDPQFLISFYEKMQSDKGSIPDRFSAQQFSDYHSELNMSSLELGDSALYFCASSARGEQYFGPGTRLTVT.

This clone was counted between two and nine times. The rearrangement joins TRBV19 to TRBJ1-5; D is perhaps TRBD1 (6 bases). V was trimmed by 8 bases and J by 3 bases, leaving 17 bases between them. Germline values: CDR1 LNHDA, CDR2 SQIVND (reference sequence). There are 15 residues in the CDR3. The CDR3 loop reads CASGAQTGYNQPQHF. The CDR3 DNA sequence: TGTGCCAGTGGCGCACAGACAGGTTACAATCAGCCCCAGCATTTT.

This clone has just one count. The chain has TRBV7-8 and TRBJ2-5; 8 bases map to TRBD2. CDR3 size: 16 residues. Germline loops: CDR1 SGHVS, CDR2 FQNEAQ. V shed 6 bases, J shed 5 bases, and the junction held 14 bases outside the gene matches. In DNA, the CDR3 is TGTGCCAGCAGGGCATTTGAAGCGGGAGTTAGTGAGACCCAGTACTTC. Its translation is CASRAFEAGVSETQYF.

This clone was seen a handful of times. The rearrangement uses TRBV5-4 and TRBJ2-1; 14 nucleotides line up with TRBD2. V was pared by 0 bases and J by 7 bases, with 0 bases of the junction left unmatched. The germline gives CDR1 SGHNT, CDR2 YYREEE (reference sequence). The CDR3 is made up of 15 amino acids. DNA for the CDR3: TGTGCCAGCAGCTTGGGACTAGCGGGAGGGAATGAGCAGTTCTTC. Protein: CASSLGLAGGNEQFF.